The TCR beta chain under discussion was sequenced for a study of T cell changes during pregnancy in multiple sclerosis. The assay was immunoSEQ multiplex PCR, and TCRdb's table has in-frame clones only and misses some. Among 85,000 to 100,000 clones, 85% to 95% were seen once, and the ten largest hold 0.99%. CDR1 is SGHVS, CDR2 FNYEAQ, per germline. Trimming cost V 1 base and J 4 bases; bases outside gene matches: 1. The CDR3 covers 14 residues. The TCR comes from a female donor with multiple sclerosis, enrolled in a pregnancy study. The material was peripheral blood, obtained after pregnancy. The chain recombines TRBV7-6 with TRBJ2-7; 10 bases are shared with TRBD1. CDR3 sequence (DNA): TGTGCCAGCAGCTTAGGACAGGGGGCTTACGAGCAGTACTTC. Translation: CASSLGQGAYEQYF.